The next 10 T cell receptor beta chains were all read from a single sample in a study of blood T cell repertoires in COVID-19. Data came from immunoSEQ multiplex PCR; TCRdb stores just in-frame clones and leaves some out. In the table there are about 210,000 clones, roughly 80% of which are singletons. The sequencing sample was made of peripheral blood. All receptors come from a woman of 80 years or more with COVID-19, enrolled during active disease.

On this clone itself: Other nucleotide sequences from this sample produce the same CDR3. The rearrangement uses TRBV18 and TRBJ1-2; weak D call: TRBD1 (5 bases). V was trimmed by 3 bases and J by 2 bases, leaving 7 bases between them. Germline V gene sequence: CDR1 KGHSH, CDR2 LQKENI. The CDR3 is 13 residues long. The CDR3, as DNA: TGTGCCAGCTCACCGGACACCAACTATGGCTACACCTTC. Translation gives CASSPDTNYGYTF.

Comments on this clone: The junction differs from germline at one of its ends, possibly a read error. The rearrangement joins TRBV2 to TRBJ2-7; 8 nucleotides align to TRBD2. The CDR3 covers 16 residues. Germline V gene lookup returns CDR1 SNHLY and CDR2 FYNNEI. CDR3 in amino acids: CASCEAGAGGGYEQYF. The CDR3 DNA is TGTGCCAGCTGTGAAGCCGGGGCGGGGGGCGGCTACGAGCAGTACTTC.

This chain joins TRBV28 and TRBJ2-7; tentative D call: TRBD1 (6 bases). Germline V CDR1 and CDR2: MDHEN, SYDVKM. The ends were cut back, 7 bases at V and 3 bases at J, with 16 bases in the middle. This CDR3 spans 14 amino acids. In nucleotides, the CDR3 is TGTGCCAGCACCGCCCAGGGGCTTCACTACGAGCAGTACTTC. Translation: CASTAQGLHYEQYF.

As to this clone: Other nucleotide sequences in the sample specify the same CDR3. This sequence joins TRBV20-1 and TRBJ1-6, with 7 bases identical to TRBD1. Trimming removed 3 bases from V and 7 bases from J; junction bases left unmatched: 6. Germline V gives CDR1 DFQATT, CDR2 SNEGSKA (reference sequence). The CDR3 spans 14 residues. The CDR3 coding sequence is TGCAGTGCTAGTCCGGGACAGTCAAATTCACCCCTCCACTTT. This codes for CSASPGQSNSPLHF.

This clone was observed a single time. The V and J genes are TRBV11-2 and TRBJ2-7, with D possibly TRBD1 on 6 matching bases. Trimming removed 5 bases from V and 3 bases from J, with 8 bases in between. This CDR3 has 12 residues. CDR1 and CDR2 from the germline V gene are SGHAT and FQNNGV. CDR3 nucleotides: TGTGCCAGCAGCCCAGGGGACTACGAGCAGTACTTC. Protein sequence: CASSPGDYEQYF. Filled out from reference TRBV11-2 and TRBJ2-7, the complete variable domain reads EAGVAQSPRYKIIEKRQSVAFWCNPISGHATLYWYQQILGQGPKLLIQFQNNGVVDDSQLPKDRFSAERLKGVDSTLKIQPAKLEDSAVYLCASSPGDYEQYFGPGTRLTVT.

The chain links TRBV7-9 to TRBJ1-6; D is uncertain. This CDR3 is 14 amino acids long. The V gene's germline CDR1 is SEHNR and CDR2 FQNEAQ (reference sequence). Between the trimmed V and J ends, which lost 2 bases and 5 bases, there was a span of 7 bases. CDR3 sequence reads: CASSLNSHNSPLHF. CDR3 bases: TGTGCCAGCAGCTTAAACAGCCATAATTCACCCCTCCACTTT.

This clone was seen a few times. This chain joins TRBV6-1 and TRBJ2-1; D unclear. CDR1 and CDR2 from the germline V gene are MNHNS and SASEGT. V lost 3 bases to trimming and J lost 5 bases, with 11 bases between them. The CDR3 contains 14 residues. The CDR3 DNA reads as TGTGCCAGCAGTGAGGCTCATCCCCACAATGAGCAGTTCTTC. This gives the protein CASSEAHPHNEQFF.

The V and J genes are TRBV6-9 and TRBJ2-1; TRBD1 is a possible D gene (6 bases). V was cut by 0 bases and J by 7 bases, with 34 bases left in between. The CDR3 loop spans 22 amino acids. Germline CDR1 and CDR2: MNHGY and SVAAGI. The CDR3, as DNA: TGTGCCAGCAGTTATTCTCCGGGCAGGCAGGGACAACTGAACAATGGTATAAATGAGCAGTTCTTC. It specifies CASSYSPGRQGQLNNGINEQFF.

This chain joins TRBV6-5 and TRBJ2-3; D possibly corresponds to TRBD1 (6 bases). V lost 0 bases and J lost 2, with 9 bases in between. This CDR3 contains 15 residues. The V gene's germline CDR1 is MNHEY and CDR2 SVGAGI. The CDR3 DNA sequence: TGTGCCAGCAGTTACTCTAGGGGGTACACAGATACGCAGTATTTT. This codes for CASSYSRGYTDTQYF.

The chain joins TRBV7-3 to TRBJ2-5; D uncertain. The CDR3 extends over 13 amino acids. Trimming removed 5 bases from V and 1 base from J, with 8 bases in between. The germline V gene has CDR1 SGHTA and CDR2 FQGTGA. The CDR3 loop is CASSTGAQETQYF. CDR3 in DNA: TGTGCCAGCAGCACGGGTGCCCAAGAGACCCAGTACTTC.